This T cell receptor (beta chain) came from a study of blood T cell dynamics during melanoma immunotherapy. Findings and limits, study-wide: Among sorted CD8+ subsets, immune-effector cells had the highest clonality and cell-free DNA similarity.

Data came from immunoSEQ multiplex PCR; TCRdb stores just in-frame clones and leaves some out. Among thousands of clones, around three quarters were seen once, and the ten largest hold around 5%. About this clone: What it binds is unknown.

Time point given: week 3, after first cycle of checkpoint inhibitor. Memory T cells counted as immune-effector cells when CD3+ CD4- CD8+ CD45RA- CD45RO-high CD27- CCR7-. The length of the CDR3 is 15 residues. From germline, CDR1 is KGHSH and CDR2 LQKENI. Between the trimmed V and J ends, which lost 0 bases and 4 bases, there was a span of 10 bases. Material: CD8+ T cells from blood, obtained from a patient treated with checkpoint blockade. The chain has TRBV18 and TRBJ2-4; D remains ambiguous. This clonotype was obtained from a human donor with melanoma. The CDR3 loop is CASSPPSSKKNIQYF. CDR3 DNA: TGTGCCAGCTCACCACCGTCTAGTAAGAAAAACATTCAGTACTTC.